This is a list of T cell receptor beta chains from one sample in a study. TCRdb ran MiXCR on the 5' RACE reads and lists one entry per CDR3 protein. The table shows about 57,000 distinct CDR3 sequences, with roughly 28% occurring only once. Sequences were obtained from tumor-infiltrating memory CD4+ T cells sorted from the breast tumor. The receptor set was obtained from a female donor with breast cancer. Each CDR3 is given with its conserved first and last residue. The order of the fields is D gene, V gene, J gene, clone size, CDR3 DNA, CDR3 protein. The D gene is left open where the match is weak. Rows give clone size only sometimes, using once, few, many, or a class for an expanded clone.

d_gene: .
v_gene: TRBV12-3/TRBV12-4
j_gene: TRBJ2-5
abundance: .
CDR3nt: TGTGCCAGCACCAGGGGCCAAGAGACCCAGTACTTC
CDR3aa: CASTRGQETQYF

d_gene: TRBD1
v_gene: TRBV9
j_gene: TRBJ1-5
abundance: .
CDR3nt: TGTGCCAGCAGCGTAGGCCAGGGGGCTCATCAGCCCCAGCATTTT
CDR3aa: CASSVGQGAHQPQHF

d_gene: .
v_gene: TRBV6-5
j_gene: TRBJ1-2
abundance: many
CDR3nt: TGTGCCAGCAGTTACGACCCGGGACGGAACTATGGCTACACCTTC
CDR3aa: CASSYDPGRNYGYTF

d_gene: .
v_gene: TRBV9
j_gene: TRBJ1-6
abundance: .
CDR3nt: TGTGCCAGCAGCGCACAGAATTCACCCCTCCACTTT
CDR3aa: CASSAQNSPLHF

d_gene: TRBD1
v_gene: TRBV7-9
j_gene: TRBJ2-2
abundance: .
CDR3nt: TGTGCAATAGGGACAGGGAGCACCGGGGAGCTGTTTTTT
CDR3aa: CAIGTGSTGELFF

d_gene: .
v_gene: TRBV4-3
j_gene: TRBJ2-2
abundance: .
CDR3nt: TGCGCCAGCAGCCAGAGAAGCGGGCGGGACACCGGGGAGCTGTTTTTT
CDR3aa: CASSQRSGRDTGELFF

d_gene: .
v_gene: TRBV6-5
j_gene: TRBJ1-1
abundance: few
CDR3nt: TGTGCCAGCAGTCCTACAGGGAAGGGCACTGAAGCTTTCTTT
CDR3aa: CASSPTGKGTEAFF

d_gene: TRBD2
v_gene: TRBV7-6
j_gene: TRBJ2-7
abundance: .
CDR3nt: TGTGCCAGCAGCTTAGAAGGTAGCGGGGGGGACGAGCAGTACTTC
CDR3aa: CASSLEGSGGDEQYF

d_gene: .
v_gene: TRBV6-1
j_gene: TRBJ2-3
abundance: few
CDR3nt: TGTGCCAGCAGTGACCCCCCGACCACAGATACGCAGTATTTT
CDR3aa: CASSDPPTTDTQYF

d_gene: TRBD1
v_gene: TRBV27
j_gene: TRBJ2-7
abundance: .
CDR3nt: TGTGCCAGCAGCTACCGGGACAGGGGGTTAAAGCAGTACTTC
CDR3aa: CASSYRDRGLKQYF

d_gene: .
v_gene: TRBV10-3
j_gene: TRBJ2-7
abundance: few
CDR3nt: TGTGCCATCAGTGATTCGCACGAGCAGTACTTC
CDR3aa: CAISDSHEQYF

d_gene: TRBD1
v_gene: TRBV11-2
j_gene: TRBJ2-7
abundance: .
CDR3nt: TGTGCCAGCAGCGTGACGGGACAGGCCTATTACGAGCAGTACTTC
CDR3aa: CASSVTGQAYYEQYF

d_gene: .
v_gene: TRBV20-1
j_gene: TRBJ2-1
abundance: few
CDR3nt: TGCAGTGCTAGACGACTACAGAACCACTATGAGCAGTTCTTC
CDR3aa: CSARRLQNHYEQFF

d_gene: .
v_gene: TRBV10-3
j_gene: TRBJ1-6
abundance: few
CDR3nt: TGTGCCTCCAATGGGCCAAATTCACCCCTCCACTTT
CDR3aa: CASNGPNSPLHF

d_gene: .
v_gene: TRBV7-2
j_gene: TRBJ2-2
abundance: few
CDR3nt: TGTGCCAGCAGCCCCCGACTGACGAACACCGGGGAGCTGTTTTTT
CDR3aa: CASSPRLTNTGELFF

d_gene: .
v_gene: TRBV20-1
j_gene: TRBJ2-7
abundance: many
CDR3nt: TGCAGTACAGGGCAAAACTACGAGCAGTACTTC
CDR3aa: CSTGQNYEQYF

d_gene: TRBD2
v_gene: TRBV20-1
j_gene: TRBJ2-1
abundance: many
CDR3nt: TGCAGTGCTCAGCGGGGTTACAATGAGCAGTTCTTC
CDR3aa: CSAQRGYNEQFF

d_gene: .
v_gene: TRBV30
j_gene: TRBJ2-7
abundance: .
CDR3nt: TGTGCCTGGAGTGCCAGGGTCCTGGGCGAGCAGTACTTC
CDR3aa: CAWSARVLGEQYF

d_gene: .
v_gene: TRBV4-1
j_gene: TRBJ2-3
abundance: many
CDR3nt: TGCGCCAGCAGCCAAGAGGGCCCGGGGAGCACAGATACGCAGTATTTT
CDR3aa: CASSQEGPGSTDTQYF

d_gene: .
v_gene: TRBV28
j_gene: TRBJ1-1
abundance: few
CDR3nt: TGTGCCAGCAGTTTGGTCCCGACCGAAGCTTTCTTT
CDR3aa: CASSLVPTEAFF

d_gene: .
v_gene: TRBV20-1
j_gene: TRBJ2-1
abundance: .
CDR3nt: TGCAGTGCTAGAGGGTCCGGGGCTAGCTCCTACAATGAGCAGTTCTTC
CDR3aa: CSARGSGASSYNEQFF

d_gene: .
v_gene: TRBV6-1
j_gene: TRBJ2-7
abundance: few
CDR3nt: TGTGCCAGCAGTGAAGCGCAACGAAGGGAGCAGTACTTC
CDR3aa: CASSEAQRREQYF

d_gene: .
v_gene: TRBV29-1
j_gene: TRBJ2-2
abundance: few
CDR3nt: TGCAGCGTAACAGGGTCCGGGGAGCTGTTTTTT
CDR3aa: CSVTGSGELFF

d_gene: TRBD1
v_gene: TRBV10-2
j_gene: TRBJ1-5
abundance: few
CDR3nt: TGCGCCAGCAGTGTGAGACAGGGTCAGCCCCAGCATTTT
CDR3aa: CASSVRQGQPQHF

d_gene: .
v_gene: TRBV4-3
j_gene: TRBJ2-3
abundance: .
CDR3nt: TGCGCCTGCAGCCAAGCTTTACAGGATACGCAGTATTTT
CDR3aa: CACSQALQDTQYF

d_gene: TRBD1
v_gene: TRBV6-5
j_gene: TRBJ1-2
abundance: .
CDR3nt: TGTGCCAGCAGTTCCGGGACAGGGTATCTAGTTGGCTACACCTTC
CDR3aa: CASSSGTGYLVGYTF

d_gene: .
v_gene: TRBV20-1
j_gene: TRBJ2-2
abundance: .
CDR3nt: TGCAGTGCTAGCAGTAGAACCGGGGAGCTGTTTTTT
CDR3aa: CSASSRTGELFF